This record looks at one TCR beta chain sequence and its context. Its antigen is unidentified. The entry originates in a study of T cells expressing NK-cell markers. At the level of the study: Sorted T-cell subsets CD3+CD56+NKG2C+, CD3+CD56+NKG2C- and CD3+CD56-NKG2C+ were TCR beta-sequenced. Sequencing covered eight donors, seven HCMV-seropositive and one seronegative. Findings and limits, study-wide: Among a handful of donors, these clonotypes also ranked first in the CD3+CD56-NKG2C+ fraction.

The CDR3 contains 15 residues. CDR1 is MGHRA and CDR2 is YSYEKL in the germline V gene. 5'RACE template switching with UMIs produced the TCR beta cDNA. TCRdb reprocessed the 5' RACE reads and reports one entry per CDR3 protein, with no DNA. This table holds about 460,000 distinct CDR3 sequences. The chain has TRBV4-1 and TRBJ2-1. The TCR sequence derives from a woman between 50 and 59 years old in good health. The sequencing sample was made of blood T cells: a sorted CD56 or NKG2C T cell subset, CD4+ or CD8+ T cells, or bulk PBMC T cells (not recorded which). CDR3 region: CASSQDSIWSNEQFF.